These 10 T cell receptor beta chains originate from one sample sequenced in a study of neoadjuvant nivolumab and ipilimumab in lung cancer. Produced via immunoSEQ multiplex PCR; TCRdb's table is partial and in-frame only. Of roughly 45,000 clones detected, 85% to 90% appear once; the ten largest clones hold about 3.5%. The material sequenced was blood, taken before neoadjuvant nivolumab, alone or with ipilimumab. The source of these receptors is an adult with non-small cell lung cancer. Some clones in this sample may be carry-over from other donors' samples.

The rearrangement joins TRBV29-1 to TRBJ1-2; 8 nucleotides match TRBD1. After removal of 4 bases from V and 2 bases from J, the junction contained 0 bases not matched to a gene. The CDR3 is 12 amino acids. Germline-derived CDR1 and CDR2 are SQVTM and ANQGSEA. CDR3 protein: CSVGQGNYGYTF. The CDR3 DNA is TGCAGCGTTGGACAGGGGAACTATGGCTACACCTTC.

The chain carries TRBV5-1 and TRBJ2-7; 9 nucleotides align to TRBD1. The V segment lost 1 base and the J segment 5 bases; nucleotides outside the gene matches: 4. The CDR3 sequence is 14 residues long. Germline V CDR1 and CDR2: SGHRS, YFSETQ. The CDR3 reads CASSLRTGDDEQYF. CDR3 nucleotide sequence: TGCGCCAGCAGCTTGAGGACAGGGGACGACGAGCAGTACTTC.

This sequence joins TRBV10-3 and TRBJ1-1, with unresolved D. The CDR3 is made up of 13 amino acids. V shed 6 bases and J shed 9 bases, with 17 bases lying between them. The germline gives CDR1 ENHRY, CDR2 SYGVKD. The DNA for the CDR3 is TGTGCCATCAGAAGTGGTGAAGTAGATAAAGCTTTCTTT. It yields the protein CAIRSGEVDKAFF.

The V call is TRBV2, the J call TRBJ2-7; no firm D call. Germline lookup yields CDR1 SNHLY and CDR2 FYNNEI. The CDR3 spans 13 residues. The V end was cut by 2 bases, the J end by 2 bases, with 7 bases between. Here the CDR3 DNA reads TGTGCCAGCAGTGAAACGGTTACCTACGAGCAGTACTTC. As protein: CASSETVTYEQYF.

The chain's CDR3 is CASSVGLAEPDEQFF. The CDR3 DNA sequence: TGTGCCAGTAGTGTGGGACTAGCGGAACCAGACGAGCAGTTCTTC. The chain uses TRBV19 and TRBJ2-1, with 11 bases matching TRBD2. This CDR3 spans 15 amino acids. CDR1 and CDR2 from the germline V gene are LNHDA and SQIVND (reference sequence). The V segment lost 5 bases and the J segment 10 bases; nucleotides outside the gene matches: 10.

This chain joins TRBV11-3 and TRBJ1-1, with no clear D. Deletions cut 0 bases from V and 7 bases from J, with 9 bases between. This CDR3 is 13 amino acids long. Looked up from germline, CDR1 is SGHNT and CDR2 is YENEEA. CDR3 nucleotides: TGTGCCAGCAGCTTAGATAAGGCAAGTGAAGCTTTCTTT. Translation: CASSLDKASEAFF.

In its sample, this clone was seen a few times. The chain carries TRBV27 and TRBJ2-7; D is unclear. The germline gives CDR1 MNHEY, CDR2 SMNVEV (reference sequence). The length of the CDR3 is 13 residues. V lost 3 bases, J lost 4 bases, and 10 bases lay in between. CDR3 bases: TGTGCCAGCAGTTTGGGCTATCCTTACGAGCAGTACTTC. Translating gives CASSLGYPYEQYF.

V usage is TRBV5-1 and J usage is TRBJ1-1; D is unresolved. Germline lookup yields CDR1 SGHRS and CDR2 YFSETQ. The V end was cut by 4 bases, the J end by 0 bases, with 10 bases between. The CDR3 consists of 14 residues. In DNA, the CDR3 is TGCGCCAGCAGCCTCTTGGGGATGAACACTGAAGCTTTCTTT. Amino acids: CASSLLGMNTEAFF.

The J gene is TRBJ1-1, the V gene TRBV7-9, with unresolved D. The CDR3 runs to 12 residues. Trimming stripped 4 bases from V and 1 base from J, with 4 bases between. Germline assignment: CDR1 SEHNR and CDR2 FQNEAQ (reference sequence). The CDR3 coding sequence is TGTGCCAGCAGCTCGCGGAACACTGAAGCTTTCTTT. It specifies CASSSRNTEAFF. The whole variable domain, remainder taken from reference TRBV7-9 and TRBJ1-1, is DTGVSQNPRHKITKRGQNVTFRCDPISEHNRLYWYRQTLGQGPEFLTYFQNEAQLEKSRLLSDRFSAERPKGSFSTLEIQRTEQGDSAMYLCASSSRNTEAFFGQGTRLTVV.

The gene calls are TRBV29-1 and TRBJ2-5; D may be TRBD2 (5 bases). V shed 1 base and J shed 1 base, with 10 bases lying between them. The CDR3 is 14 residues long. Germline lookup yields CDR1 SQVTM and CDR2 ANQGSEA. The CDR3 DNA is TGCAGCGTTGAAGTACTAGAGGGCCAAGAGACCCAGTACTTC. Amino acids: CSVEVLEGQETQYF.